These 4 T cell receptor beta chains originate from one sample sequenced in a study of T cell clones after liver transplantation. Repertoires were generated with immunoSEQ multiplex PCR, while TCRdb's copy carries only in-frame clones and drops some. Altogether approximately 55,000 clones are present, about 67% being singletons, with the ten largest covering 8.5% to 10%. The specimen comprised CD4+ T cells from blood, sampled less than 70 months after liver transplant. All receptors derive from a human patient who received a liver transplant. Part of the T cell pool may stem from the graft donor.

The chain uses TRBV18 and TRBJ2-7; TRBD1 matches at 8 bases. The CDR3 length is 16 residues. Trimming took 2 bases from V and 5 from J; bases not matched to a gene: 11. Germline values: CDR1 KGHSH, CDR2 LQKENI. CDR3 in amino acids: CASSPNIGQGLNEQYF. CDR3 sequence (DNA): TGTGCCAGCTCACCAAACATCGGACAGGGTCTTAACGAGCAGTACTTC.

This rearrangement joins TRBV2 to TRBJ2-2, with D unresolved. Germline CDR1 reads SNHLY; CDR2 reads FYNNEI. The CDR3 has 15 amino acids. The ends were cut back, 2 bases at V and 0 bases at J, with 7 bases in the middle. CDR3 loop: CASSETQPNTGELFF. The CDR3 coding sequence is TGTGCCAGCAGTGAAACACAGCCGAACACCGGGGAGCTGTTTTTT.

This clone was seen just once. The chain uses TRBV11-3 and TRBJ2-3; D perhaps matches TRBD2 (6 bases). This CDR3 has 14 residues. Germline CDR1 reads SGHNT; CDR2 reads YENEEA. Trimming cost V 5 bases and J 7 bases, with 16 bases left between them. The CDR3 loop is CASSLTGTGNTQYF. The CDR3 nucleotides read TGTGCCAGCAGCCTCACCGGGACTGGGAATACGCAGTATTTT. Combining the CDR3 with reference TRBV11-3 and TRBJ2-3 gives the whole variable domain EAGVVQSPRYKIIEKKQPVAFWCNPISGHNTLYWYLQNLGQGPELLIRYENEEAVDDSQLPKDRFSAERLKGVDSTLKIQPAELGDSAVYLCASSLTGTGNTQYFGPGTRLTVL.

This clone ranks as medium-sized. The chain uses TRBV19 and TRBJ2-7; D possibly corresponds to TRBD2 (6 bases). V was pared by 5 bases and J by 0 bases, with 11 bases between. Germline loops: CDR1 LNHDA, CDR2 SQIVND (reference sequence). The CDR3 is 14 residues long. CDR3 region: CASSADYSSYEQYF. The DNA for the CDR3 is TGTGCCAGTAGTGCGGACTACAGCTCCTACGAGCAGTACTTC. The full variable domain, rest sourced from reference TRBV19 and TRBJ2-7, is DGGITQSPKYLFRKEGQNVTLSCEQNLNHDAMYWYRQDPGQGLRLIYYSQIVNDFQKGDIAEGYSVSREKKESFPLTVTSAQKNPTAFYLCASSADYSSYEQYFGPGTRLTVT.